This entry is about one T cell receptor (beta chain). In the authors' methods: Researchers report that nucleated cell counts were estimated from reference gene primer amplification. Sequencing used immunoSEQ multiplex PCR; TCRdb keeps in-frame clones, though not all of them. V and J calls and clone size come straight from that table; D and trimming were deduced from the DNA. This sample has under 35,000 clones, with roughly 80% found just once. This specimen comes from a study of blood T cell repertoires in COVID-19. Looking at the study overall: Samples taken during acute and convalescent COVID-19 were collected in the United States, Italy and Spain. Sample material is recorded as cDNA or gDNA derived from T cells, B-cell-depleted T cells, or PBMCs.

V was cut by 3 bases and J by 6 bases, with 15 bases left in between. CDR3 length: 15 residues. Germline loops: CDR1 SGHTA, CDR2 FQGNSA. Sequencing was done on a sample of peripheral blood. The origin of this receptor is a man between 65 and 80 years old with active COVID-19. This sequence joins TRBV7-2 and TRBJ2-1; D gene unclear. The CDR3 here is CASSFSPSVPNEQFF. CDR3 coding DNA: TGTGCCAGCAGCTTTTCGCCCTCAGTCCCCAATGAGCAGTTCTTC.